This TCR beta chain was found in a study of T cell changes during pregnancy in multiple sclerosis. Profiling relied on immunoSEQ multiplex PCR, and the TCRdb table lists in-frame clones only, not all of them. The table includes approximately 38,000 clones, roughly 90% detected once. The clonotype comes from a female donor with multiple sclerosis, enrolled in a pregnancy study. The specimen comprised CD8+ T cells from peripheral blood mononuclear cells, sampled in the third trimester of pregnancy.

The DNA for the CDR3 is TGTGCCAGCAGCTTATCTAGCGGGAGCTACGAGCAGTACTTC. Encoded protein: CASSLSSGSYEQYF. The chain couples TRBV13 to TRBJ2-7, with TRBD2 identical over 10 bases. V shed 2 bases and J 3 bases; nucleotides not matched to a gene: 1. The CDR3 runs to 14 residues. Germline V gene sequence: CDR1 PRHDT, CDR2 FYEKMQ (reference sequence).